This T cell receptor beta chain was sequenced for a study of blood T cell repertoires in COVID-19. The CDR3 sequence is 16 residues long. Trimming removed 2 bases from V and 5 bases from J; junction bases left unmatched: 7. Germline CDR1 is SEHNR and CDR2 is FQNEAQ (reference sequence). As handled by the study authors: Amplification of reference gene primers provided the estimated nucleated cell counts. Some clones are missing from TCRdb's copy, which holds only in-frame ones; the method was immunoSEQ multiplex PCR. V and J calls and clone size are as listed in that table; D and trimming were resolved from the DNA. The data hold approximately 150,000 clones, with more than 70% observed a single time.

This receptor was taken from a man in his 60s with acute or convalescent COVID-19. Input material: peripheral blood. This chain joins TRBV7-9 and TRBJ2-1; 9 bases agree with TRBD2. The chain's CDR3 is CASSLFAGGADNEQFF. CDR3 bases: TGTGCCAGCAGCTTATTTGCGGGAGGGGCGGACAATGAGCAGTTCTTC.